Listed below are T cell receptor beta chains from one sample, sequenced in a study of technical replicates of blood from a handful of donors. Only in-frame clones appear in the TCRdb table, and some are missing; sequencing was by immunoSEQ multiplex PCR. The table lists about 80,000 clones, around 90% of them singletons. The sample was T cells isolated from PBMCs. The receptors were gathered from a human donor in good health. Each CDR3 is given without its conserved first and last residue. A clone size is listed for some rows: how often the clone was seen (once, few, many), or a class if it is expanded.

size,length,V,J,CDR3
.,16,TRBV27,TRBJ2-6,ASRPGGGLSSGANVLT
.,10,TRBV28,TRBJ2-7,ASSEWRYEQY
.,15,TRBV6-1,TRBJ1-4,ASSETPPQAEDEKLF
.,11,TRBV28,TRBJ2-7,ASSLSSSYEQY
.,16,TRBV11-3,TRBJ1-1,ASSLCHRDRGLNTEAF
.,13,TRBV9,TRBJ1-1,ASSVARGPHTEAF
.,10,TRBV18,TRBJ2-3,ASSQGVDTQY
few,8,TRBV29-1,TRBJ1-1,SVRGGRAF
.,13,TRBV12-5,TRBJ1-3,ASGTDRGSGNTIY
.,12,TRBV9,TRBJ1-1,ASSPGGANTEAF
once,9,TRBV28,TRBJ2-7,ASSGGYEQY
.,13,TRBV29-1,TRBJ2-3,SVEDLGRVTDTQY
.,11,TRBV5-5,TRBJ2-5,ASSPDAPRTQY
few,13,TRBV9,TRBJ2-1,ASSVGGGPPNEQF
once,14,TRBV19,TRBJ2-2,ASIPRAGPNTGELF
.,11,TRBV27,TRBJ1-2,ASSRDIDYGYT
.,9,TRBV19,TRBJ1-1,ASSISGGAF
once,13,TRBV7-8,TRBJ1-1,ASSLGSSMNTEAF
.,10,TRBV9,TRBJ2-1,ASSVLDRTQF
.,15,TRBV28,TRBJ2-7,ASSLGPTGIGAYEQY
.,13,TRBV30,TRBJ1-2,AWIGPGGRVNGYT
.,12,TRBV6-5,TRBJ2-7,ASSRGSSSYEQY
few,14,TRBV27,TRBJ1-2,ASSLGTPEVYYGYT
.,14,TRBV9,TRBJ2-1,ASSVDGGPSYNEQF
.,12,TRBV5-1,TRBJ1-4,ASSLGLPNEKLF
.,13,TRBV7-8,TRBJ2-2,ASERDSINTGELF